The present T cell receptor beta chain was sequenced within a study of cytomegalovirus exposure and HLA in healthy donors. Notes on the study in general: Reported findings show TCR beta sequences accurately forecast HLA-A and HLA-B alleles in most subjects.

Between the trimmed V and J ends, which lost 3 bases and 1 base, there was a span of 9 bases. CDR3 length equals 14 residues. Germline CDR1 reads MNHNS; CDR2 reads SASEGT. This clone appeared a few times. Its antigen remains unknown. PCR primers comprised 60 Vbeta and 13 Jbeta primers. As processed by the authors: In a later analysis, of tens of millions of unique beta chains, 9 million to 11 million appeared in at least two donors. Sequenced by immunoSEQ multiplex PCR; TCRdb stores in-frame clones only, minus some. V and J calls plus clone size are reproduced from that table; the DNA served to infer D and trimming. This table holds 200,000 or so clones, 65% to 85% found once.

This TCR was recovered from a man aged 30-40 years in good health and CMV-seronegative. This chain connects TRBV6-1 to TRBJ1-1; no firm D call. Sequenced material: PBMCs. The DNA of the CDR3 is TGTGCCAGCAGTGATGGTCGGGGGAACACTGAAGCTTTCTTT. Translated: CASSDGRGNTEAFF.